These 19 T cell receptor beta chains originate from one sample sequenced in a study of blood T cells in healthy people across ages. Primers used in a second PCR of about 6 to 11 cycles were a sample-barcoded 5' primer and a J-beta primer mix. Each CDR3 protein gets one entry after TCRdb re-called the 5' RACE reads with MiXCR. The table has 450,000 to 600,000 distinct CDR3 sequences, roughly a quarter seen once. These same data were also listed under a study on T cells of mothers and their children.

Sequenced input: blood. The receptor source for this set is a boy between 2 and 10 years old in good health.

This rearrangement joins TRBV5-5 to TRBJ2-1, with 10 bases identical to TRBD2. CDR1 is SGHKS and CDR2 is YYEKEE in the germline V gene (reference sequence). The CDR3 extends over 15 amino acids. V lost 4 bases, J lost 9 bases, and 10 bases stayed unmatched. The CDR3 loop reads CASSNLAGVLSEQFF. CDR3 DNA: TGTGCCAGCAGCAATCTAGCGGGAGTCTTAAGTGAGCAGTTCTTC.

This clonotype was counted between two and nine times. The chain employs TRBV28 and TRBJ2-5; TRBD2 is a possible D gene (6 bases). The V gene lost 3 bases and the J gene lost 2 bases, with 16 bases spanning the gap. The germline V gene encodes CDR1 MDHEN and CDR2 SYDVKM. The CDR3 is made up of 16 amino acids. The CDR3 spells CASSFAGLPFQETQYF. As DNA, the CDR3 is TGTGCCAGCAGTTTCGCGGGACTTCCTTTTCAAGAGACCCAGTACTTC.

This sequence joins TRBV7-6 and TRBJ2-4; 9 positions match TRBD2. The CDR3 sequence is 18 residues long. The germline V gene has CDR1 SGHVS and CDR2 FNYEAQ. V gave up 1 base and J gave up 1 base; unmatched junction bases: 8. This CDR3 is CASSLEGGGAAAKNIQYF. The CDR3 DNA is TGTGCCAGCAGCTTAGAGGGCGGGGGGGCCGCCGCCAAAAACATTCAGTACTTC.

This clonotype was seen a few times. The chain links TRBV29-1 to TRBJ2-3; TRBD1 agrees at 8 bases. The germline gives CDR1 SQVTM, CDR2 ANQGSEA. With 4 bases clipped from V and 5 bases from J, the junction kept 14 bases outside the gene matches. The CDR3 consists of 16 residues. The CDR3 DNA is TGCAGCGTTGGTCCCCCCGACAGGGGAGTACGAGATACGCAGTATTTT. Its protein is CSVGPPDRGVRDTQYF.

This clonotype turned up a few times. The V call is TRBV2, the J call TRBJ2-5; 8 bases map to TRBD1. The assigned J gene may be wrong: the sequence end matches TRBJ2-1 better. Germline values: CDR1 SNHLY, CDR2 FYNNEI. The length of the CDR3 is 16 residues. CDR3 coding DNA: TGTGCCAGCAGTGAGGAGACAGGGGCGGCCTGGGGTGAGCAGTTCTTC. Its protein product is CASSEETGAAWGEQFF.

This clonotype was picked up many times. CDR3 sequence reads: CAIRPDRSYNSPLHF. The CDR3 DNA sequence: TGTGCCATCAGGCCGGACCGCTCCTATAATTCACCCCTCCACTTT. The gene calls are TRBV10-3 and TRBJ1-6, with D hard to call. V lost 6 bases to trimming and J lost 0 bases, with 9 bases between them. The CDR3 sequence is 15 residues long. From germline, CDR1 is ENHRY and CDR2 SYGVKD.

The chain joins TRBV4-1 to TRBJ2-2; a possible D gene is TRBD2 (6 bases). In germline, CDR1 is MGHRA, CDR2 YSYEKL. Trimming pared 1 base from V and 3 bases from J, leaving 12 bases between. CDR3 length: 16 amino acids. DNA for the CDR3: TGCGCCAGCAGCCAAGGCGGGGAGCTGGACACCGGGGAGCTGTTTTTT. The encoded protein is CASSQGGELDTGELFF.

The sample holds a few counts of this clonotype. J is TRBJ2-5 and V is TRBV27, with 8 bases aligning to TRBD2. TRBJ2-1 explains the end of the DNA better; the J call may be wrong. This CDR3 contains 16 residues. From germline, CDR1 is MNHEY and CDR2 SMNVEV (reference sequence). The CDR3: CASSLSLAGRYNEQFF. The CDR3 DNA is TGTGCCAGCAGTTTATCGCTAGCGGGTCGCTACAATGAGCAGTTCTTC.

This clonotype was seen more than once but under ten times. The rearrangement uses TRBV27 and TRBJ2-1; TRBD2 aligns across 8 bases. The CDR3 is made up of 15 amino acids. The V gene's germline CDR1 is MNHEY and CDR2 SMNVEV (reference sequence). V lost 6 bases and J lost 4; bases outside the gene matches: 8. In DNA form, the CDR3 reads TGTGCCAGCAGGCCGCTAGCGGGTCTGTACAATGAGCAGTTCTTC. Amino acid sequence: CASRPLAGLYNEQFF.

The rearrangement uses TRBV30 and TRBJ1-3; D remains ambiguous. V lost 0 bases and J lost 7, with 19 bases in between. The CDR3 length is 16 residues. The germline V gene encodes CDR1 GTSNPN and CDR2 SVGIG (reference sequence). The CDR3 nucleotides are TGTGCCTGGAGTGTAGATTATCAGGCGTTCGGGAACACCATATATTTT. Translated, it gives CAWSVDYQAFGNTIYF.

Comment on this clonotype: The junction does not match germline at one end; this may be a read error. The chain links TRBV25-1 to TRBJ1-2; 8 nucleotides align to TRBD1. The CDR3 sequence is 13 residues long. Looked up from germline, CDR1 is MGHDK and CDR2 is SYGVNS. The chain's CDR3 is CASSETGQADCRF. CDR3 DNA sequence: TGTGCCAGCAGTGAGACGGGACAGGCTGACTGTCGGTTC.

This clonotype has just a few counts. This chain connects TRBV11-2 to TRBJ2-5; the match to TRBD1 covers 8 bases. V lost 4 bases, J lost 6 bases, and 16 bases stayed unmatched. The CDR3 is made up of 17 amino acids. CDR1 and CDR2 (germline): SGHAT, FQNNGV. The CDR3 DNA reads TGTGCCAGCAGCTCACATCGGGGCAGGGGGCTGGGGAAGACCCAGTACTTC. Translating gives CASSSHRGRGLGKTQYF.

There are a few counts of this clonotype. This sequence joins TRBV20-1 and TRBJ2-3; tentative D call: TRBD1 (6 bases). V was pared by 6 bases and J by 0 bases, with 16 bases between. This CDR3 has 15 amino acids. Germline assignment: CDR1 DFQATT and CDR2 SNEGSKA (reference sequence). The CDR3 region has the DNA TGCAGTGCGCAATCGGTTACAGGGAGCACAGATACGCAGTATTTT. Amino acids: CSAQSVTGSTDTQYF.

This rearrangement joins TRBV9 to TRBJ2-5; TRBD2 matches at 7 bases. With the DNA end fitting TRBJ2-7 better, the J assignment may be wrong. This CDR3 is built from 15 residues. The germline CDR1 and CDR2 sequences are SGDLS and YYNGEE. The CDR3 coding sequence is TGTGCCAGCAGCGTAGGGGAGGGTGAGACCTACGAGCAGTACTTC. As protein: CASSVGEGETYEQYF.

Concerning this clonotype itself: A read error is likely, as this CDR3 ends without the conserved phenylalanine or tryptophan. The CDR3 sequence is CAITRDRGDLNYGYTL. Written as DNA, the CDR3 is TGTGCCATAACCCGGGACAGGGGGGATCTTAACTATGGCTACACCTTA. The chain joins TRBV10-3 to TRBJ1-2; 11 bases match TRBD1. V was pared by 9 bases and J by 1 base, with 10 bases of the junction left unmatched. The CDR3 contains 16 residues. The germline V gene encodes CDR1 ENHRY and CDR2 SYGVKD.

V is TRBV7-9 and J is TRBJ2-5; 8 bases are a match to TRBD2. The CDR3 covers 13 residues. Germline lookup yields CDR1 SEHNR and CDR2 FQNEAQ (reference sequence). Written as DNA, the CDR3 is TGTGCTGCGGGGACTAGAAGCAAAGAGACCCAGTACTTC. Translated: CAAGTRSKETQYF. The full variable domain, with the rest looked up from reference TRBV7-9 and TRBJ2-5, is DTGVSQNPRHKITKRGQNVTFRCDPISEHNRLYWYRQTLGQGPEFLTYFQNEAQLEKSRLLSDRFSAERPKGSFSTLEIQRTEQGDSAMYLCAAGTRSKETQYFGPGTRLLVL.

The rearrangement joins TRBV6-1 to TRBJ1-1; D not resolved. V dropped 3 bases and J dropped 1 base, with 12 bases sitting between them. This CDR3 comprises 15 residues. Germline CDR1 reads MNHNS; CDR2 reads SASEGT. The CDR3 DNA reads as TGTGCCAGCAGTGACCGGGTATGGGGGAACACTGAAGCTTTCTTT. This codes for CASSDRVWGNTEAFF.

This clonotype was detected only once. This may come from a read error, since a much larger clone is one base off. The limits of the CDR3 on the DNA are not certain, so only TCRdb's listed CDR3 is given. The chain couples TRBV5-1 to TRBJ2-7; the table assigns TRBD2, which was not confirmed against the DNA. The CDR3 numbers 15 amino acids, ends counted. Germline CDR1 SGHRS, CDR2 YFSETQ. The CDR3: CASSLEVAGGSERYF.

The sample holds a few counts of this clonotype. The chain employs TRBV27 and TRBJ1-2; 7 nucleotides match TRBD1. The CDR3 length is 13 residues. The germline V gene has CDR1 MNHEY and CDR2 SMNVEV (reference sequence). V was clipped by 6 bases and J by 4 bases; unmatched bases: 5. The CDR3 is CASRPTGTYGYTF. CDR3 nucleotide sequence: TGTGCCAGCAGACCGACAGGGACCTATGGCTACACCTTC.